This TCR beta chain is from a study of blood T cell repertoires in COVID-19. Method: immunoSEQ multiplex PCR; TCRdb's copy keeps in-frame clones and lacks some. The sample has approximately 190,000 clones; about four fifths are singletons. Per the germline V gene, CDR1 is SGHTA and CDR2 is FQGNSA. This CDR3 comprises 19 residues. After removal of 3 bases from V and 0 bases from J, the junction contained 13 bases not matched to a gene. The rearrangement links TRBV7-2 to TRBJ2-7; 11 bases fit TRBD2. Sequencing input: peripheral blood. The clonotype originates from a woman aged 70 to 79 with active or convalescent COVID-19. This chain's CDR3 is CASSFRLAGFEASSYEQYF. The CDR3 DNA sequence: TGTGCCAGCAGCTTTCGACTAGCGGGATTCGAAGCCAGCTCCTACGAGCAGTACTTC.